Presented here are 28 T cell receptor beta chains from one specimen sequenced in a study of T cell responses to AZD1222 COVID-19 vaccine. Libraries were prepared by immunoSEQ multiplex PCR; TCRdb keeps only in-frame clonotypes and omits some of them. The repertoire has under 200,000 clones, 88% of them found once; the top ten carry roughly 26%. The material sequenced was peripheral blood, taken 28 days after the second AZD1222 dose. Receptor source: an adult who received the AZD1222 COVID-19 vaccine.

The chain links TRBV4-3 to TRBJ2-7; TRBD1 matches at 10 bases. Losses at the gene ends were 0 bases for V and 5 bases for J; bases not matched to a gene: 4. The germline V gene encodes CDR1 LGHNA and CDR2 YSLEER. The length of the CDR3 is 15 residues. The chain's CDR3 is CASSQEGQGYHEQYF. The CDR3 DNA reads TGCGCCAGCAGCCAAGAGGGACAGGGGTACCACGAGCAGTACTTC.

The chain links TRBV5-1 to TRBJ1-3; 9 bases are shared with TRBD1. This CDR3 spans 15 amino acids. J gave up 3 bases and V 4 bases, and 5 bases lay outside the gene matches. CDR1 is SGHRS, CDR2 YFSETQ, per germline. DNA of the CDR3: TGCGCCAGCAGCCCGACAGGGGGTCTTGGAAACACCATATATTTT. Encoded protein: CASSPTGGLGNTIYF.

V gene TRBV27 combines with J gene TRBJ2-3; maybe TRBD1 (6 bases). V lost 4 bases and J 1 base, leaving 9 bases between the germline ends. Germline lookup yields CDR1 MNHEY and CDR2 SMNVEV (reference sequence). This CDR3 is built from 14 residues. Written as DNA, the CDR3 is TGTGCCAGCAGTTATGGGGGCGGCACAGATACGCAGTATTTT. Translating gives CASSYGGGTDTQYF.

The rearrangement uses TRBV18 and TRBJ2-1; 12 nucleotides line up with TRBD1. The trim removed 8 bases at V and 8 bases at J, leaving 10 bases unmatched. This CDR3 spans 15 amino acids. The germline gives CDR1 KGHSH, CDR2 LQKENI. In DNA form, the CDR3 reads TGTGCCAGCCGAACCGGGACAGGGGGCTTGGATGAGCAGTTCTTC. Translating gives CASRTGTGGLDEQFF. Based on the CDR3 plus reference TRBV18 and TRBJ2-1, the full variable domain is NAGVMQNPRHLVRRRGQEARLRCSPMKGHSHVYWYRQLPEEGLKFMVYLQKENIIDESGMPKERFSAEFPKEGPSILRIQQVVRGDSAAYFCASRTGTGGLDEQFFGPGTRLTVL.

The rearrangement links TRBV27 to TRBJ1-5; 7 bases are shared with TRBD1. The V gene end was trimmed by 5 bases and the J gene end by 5 bases; junction bases not matched to a gene: 6. Germline V lookup: CDR1 MNHEY, CDR2 SMNVEV (reference sequence). The CDR3 length is 14 residues. CDR3 DNA: TGTGCCAGCAGTCGGGACAGCTCAGATCAGCCCCAGCATTTT. This codes for CASSRDSSDQPQHF.

The V call is TRBV3-1 (or the pseudogene TRBV3-2), the J call TRBJ2-7, with TRBD1 matching over 9 bases. Germline V gene lookup returns CDR1 LGHDT and CDR2 YNNKEL (reference sequence). The V gene end was trimmed by 0 bases and the J gene end by 3 bases; junction bases not matched to a gene: 3. This CDR3 region has 15 residues. CDR3 amino acids: CASSQDGTGLYEQYF. The CDR3 DNA is TGTGCCAGCAGCCAAGACGGGACAGGGCTCTACGAGCAGTACTTC.

The CDR3 nucleotides are TGTGCCAGCAGCTTCCCAGGGCCGGGGGAGACCCAGTACTTC. This encodes CASSFPGPGETQYF. This sequence joins TRBV7-2 and TRBJ2-5; D could derive from TRBD1 or TRBD2 (5 bases each). Germline CDR1 SGHTA, CDR2 FQGNSA. V lost 3 bases, J lost 5 bases, and 13 bases lay in between. The CDR3 is 14 amino acids.

This chain uses TRBV6-5 with TRBJ2-7; the match to TRBD1 covers 8 bases. Trimming took 9 bases from V and 3 from J; bases not matched to a gene: 13. CDR1 is MNHEY and CDR2 is SVGAGI in the germline V gene. This CDR3 contains 15 residues. The CDR3 loop reads CASQRSGTGVYEQYF. CDR3 nucleotide sequence: TGTGCCAGTCAAAGATCCGGGACAGGCGTCTACGAGCAGTACTTC.

This chain connects TRBV28 to TRBJ2-5; the D gene could be TRBD1 or TRBD2 (6 bases each). CDR3 size: 14 residues. Trimming removed 6 bases at V and 3 bases at J, with 14 bases between. The germline gives CDR1 MDHEN, CDR2 SYDVKM. CDR3 sequence (DNA): TGTGCCAGCAGCCGGGGGCAGGGTAAAGAGACCCAGTACTTC. Amino acid sequence: CASSRGQGKETQYF.

V gene TRBV7-8 combines with J gene TRBJ1-6, with D maybe TRBD1 (5 bases). V was pared by 4 bases and J by 9 bases, with 19 bases between. The CDR3 has 16 residues. Germline CDR1 reads SGHVS; CDR2 reads FQNEAQ. CDR3 coding DNA: TGTGCCAGCAGCTCTGGGACTCCCCTAAACGGTTCACCCCTCCACTTT. The encoded protein is CASSSGTPLNGSPLHF. The full variable domain, with the rest looked up from reference TRBV7-8 and TRBJ1-6, is GAGVSQSPRYKVAKRGQDVALRCDPISGHVSLFWYQQALGQGPEFLTYFQNEAQLDKSGLPSDRFFAERPEGSVSTLKIQRTQQEDSAVYLCASSSGTPLNGSPLHFGNGTRLTVT.

J is TRBJ2-7 and V is TRBV7-2; 10 bases map to TRBD1. J gave up 3 bases and V 5 bases, and 7 bases lay outside the gene matches. Per germline, CDR1 SGHTA and CDR2 FQGNSA. This CDR3 spans 15 amino acids. In DNA form, the CDR3 reads TGTGCCAGCAGCCGGTGGGACAGGGGAATCTACGAGCAGTACTTC. Translating gives CASSRWDRGIYEQYF.

The chain couples TRBV18 to TRBJ2-5; D is uncertain. Germline assignment: CDR1 KGHSH and CDR2 LQKENI. The germline V and J ends were trimmed by 1 base and 4 bases, with 16 bases remaining between them. The CDR3 covers 16 residues. CDR3 residues: CASSPRVWVSGETQYF. DNA of the CDR3: TGTGCCAGCTCACCACGAGTTTGGGTTTCGGGAGAGACCCAGTACTTC.

The chain carries TRBV2 and TRBJ2-4; 7 bases are shared with TRBD1. The CDR3 has 16 residues. Trimming at V came to 6 bases and at J to 0 bases, leaving 8 bases not matched to a gene. The germline CDR1 and CDR2 sequences are SNHLY and FYNNEI. The CDR3 nucleotides are TGTGCCAGCAGGGCCGGGACAGACAAAGCCAAAAACATTCAGTACTTC. The encoded protein is CASRAGTDKAKNIQYF. The full variable domain, its missing parts supplied by reference TRBV2 and TRBJ2-4, is EPEVTQTPSHQVTQMGQEVILRCVPISNHLYFYWYRQILGQKVEFLVSFYNNEISEKSEIFDDQFSVERPDGSNFTLKIRSTKLEDSAMYFCASRAGTDKAKNIQYFGAGTRLSVL.

The chain recombines TRBV27 with TRBJ2-3; D gene unclear. The CDR3 runs to 14 residues. The germline V gene encodes CDR1 MNHEY and CDR2 SMNVEV (reference sequence). Trimming pared 0 bases from V and 2 bases from J, leaving 6 bases between. The CDR3 DNA is TGTGCCAGCAGTTTATCGGAAAACACAGATACGCAGTATTTT. Amino acids: CASSLSENTDTQYF.

The CDR3: CASSSGEAGKNIQYF. In nucleotides, the CDR3 is TGCGCCAGCAGCAGTGGGGAGGCAGGAAAAAACATTCAGTACTTC. The rearrangement links TRBV5-1 to TRBJ2-4, with a weak D call TRBD2 (6 bases). Germline V gene lookup returns CDR1 SGHRS and CDR2 YFSETQ. V gave up 4 bases and J gave up 4 bases, with 15 bases separating them. The CDR3 spans 15 residues.

This clone has only one observation. V gene TRBV24-1 combines with J gene TRBJ2-3, with a tentative D call TRBD1 (6 bases). Trimming pared 3 bases from V and 2 bases from J, leaving 14 bases between. Germline V gene sequence: CDR1 KGHDR, CDR2 SFDVKD. This CDR3 contains 16 residues. The CDR3 protein is CATSDRAGASTDTQYF. The CDR3 region has the DNA TGTGCCACCAGTGATCGGGCAGGGGCCTCCACAGATACGCAGTATTTT.

This clone was counted a single time. This chain connects TRBV3-1 (or the pseudogene TRBV3-2) to TRBJ1-6; 7 bases line up with TRBD1. V lost 3 bases to trimming and J lost 6 bases; unmatched junction nucleotides: 2. This CDR3 region has 14 residues. CDR1 is LGHDT, CDR2 YNNKEL, per germline (reference sequence). As DNA, the CDR3 is TGTGCCAGCAGCCACCGGGACAGTAATTCACCCCTCCACTTT. Protein sequence: CASSHRDSNSPLHF.

This clone is a singleton in its sample. Germline and junction disagree at one end, which may indicate a read error. This chain connects TRBV6-1 to TRBJ2-7; the D is unclear. Per germline, CDR1 MNHNS and CDR2 SASEGT. The CDR3 covers 15 residues. The CDR3 protein is CASSEAMAVSYEQCF. The CDR3 DNA reads as TGTGCCAGCAGTGAAGCAATGGCAGTAAGCTACGAGCAGTGCTTC.

The chain's CDR3 is CASSQTTRTTDTQYF. The DNA of the CDR3 is TGCGCCAGCAGCCAAACAACGCGGACGACAGATACGCAGTATTTT. The chain joins TRBV4-1 to TRBJ2-3; no clear D. V shed 2 bases and J shed 3 bases, with 12 bases lying between them. This CDR3 has 15 residues. Germline-derived CDR1 and CDR2 are MGHRA and YSYEKL.

The J gene is TRBJ1-5, the V gene TRBV5-5; maybe TRBD1 (5 bases). CDR1 SGHKS and CDR2 YYEKEE come from the germline V gene (reference sequence). V lost 0 bases to trimming and J lost 1 base, with 11 bases between them. This CDR3 region has 16 residues. CDR3 in amino acids: CASSLVRGASNQPQHF. DNA for the CDR3: TGTGCCAGCAGCTTGGTGAGAGGGGCGAGCAATCAGCCCCAGCATTTT.

CDR3 sequence (DNA): TGTGCCTGGAGTATCGATCGGGGGACCTCCTATAATTCACCCCTCCACTTT. Protein: CAWSIDRGTSYNSPLHF. The gene calls are TRBV30 and TRBJ1-6; D perhaps matches TRBD1 (5 bases). Trimming took off 2 bases at V and 0 bases at J, with 14 bases between the two ends. Per germline, CDR1 GTSNPN and CDR2 SVGIG (reference sequence). This CDR3 region has 17 residues. Together with reference TRBV30 and TRBJ1-6, the CDR3 gives the full variable domain: SQTIHQWPATLVQPVGSPLSLECTVEGTSNPNLYWYRQAAGRGLQLLFYSVGIGQISSEVPQNLSASRPQDRQFILSSKKLLLSDSGFYLCAWSIDRGTSYNSPLHFGNGTRLTVT.

The sample holds one count of this clone. The chain joins TRBV6-2 or TRBV6-3 to TRBJ2-7; D is unresolved. This CDR3 is 16 amino acids long. V was pared by 0 bases and J by 2 bases, with 14 bases between. Germline assignment: CDR1 MNHEY and CDR2 SVGEGT. This chain's CDR3 is CASSYSAAAQAYEQYF. DNA for the CDR3: TGTGCCAGCAGTTACTCTGCGGCAGCTCAAGCCTACGAGCAGTACTTC.

This clone was recorded once. This rearrangement joins TRBV28 to TRBJ2-7; perhaps TRBD2 as D (6 bases). The CDR3 consists of 13 residues. V was shortened by 2 bases and J by 5 bases, with 10 bases between the two germline ends. In germline, CDR1 is MDHEN, CDR2 SYDVKM. The CDR3 DNA reads as TGTGCCAGCAGTTTAGGAGGGTTCAACGAGCAGTACTTC. Translation: CASSLGGFNEQYF. The complete variable domain, with remaining parts taken from reference TRBV28 and TRBJ2-7, reads DVKVTQSSRYLVKRTGEKVFLECVQDMDHENMFWYRQDPGLGLRLIYFSYDVKMKEKGDIPEGYSVSREKKERFSLILESASTNQTSMYLCASSLGGFNEQYFGPGTRLTVT.

The chain links TRBV30 to TRBJ1-4; 8 bases fit TRBD1. This CDR3 contains 12 residues. V trimming: 3 bases; J trimming: 11 bases; junction bases outside the gene matches: 5. In germline, CDR1 is GTSNPN, CDR2 SVGIG (reference sequence). CDR3 sequence (DNA): TGTGCCTGGAGCACAGGGGGGGGGAAACTGTTTTTT. Translated: CAWSTGGGKLFF.

The J gene is TRBJ2-7, the V gene TRBV2; D may be TRBD2 (6 bases). The CDR3 totals 15 residues. The V end was cut by 8 bases, the J end by 3 bases, with 20 bases between. From germline, CDR1 is SNHLY and CDR2 FYNNEI. The CDR3 is CASQGTGGFYYEQYF. DNA of the CDR3: TGTGCCAGCCAAGGGACTGGGGGGTTTTACTACGAGCAGTACTTC.

The chain has TRBV5-8 and TRBJ2-3, with D perhaps being TRBD1 or TRBD2 (5 bases each). CDR3 length: 14 amino acids. Germline loops: CDR1 SGHTS, CDR2 YDEGEE. V gave up 4 bases and J gave up 4 bases, with 13 bases separating them. CDR3 nucleotide sequence: TGTGCCAGCAGCCATCCACTGGGACCAGATACGCAGTATTTT. It encodes CASSHPLGPDTQYF.

The chain uses TRBV6-4 and TRBJ2-2; the D is unclear. This CDR3 spans 14 amino acids. The V end was cut by 4 bases, the J end by 0 bases, with 6 bases between. The germline V gene encodes CDR1 MRHNA and CDR2 SNTAGT. In DNA, the CDR3 is TGTGCCAGCAGTGCTGGACCGAACACCGGGGAGCTGTTTTTT. Translating it yields CASSAGPNTGELFF.

The chain links TRBV7-3 to TRBJ1-1, with a weak D call TRBD1 (5 bases). Trimming shortened V by 5 bases and J by 0 bases, and 16 bases separated the two germline ends. This CDR3 comprises 16 residues. Germline CDR1 reads SGHTA; CDR2 reads FQGTGA. In nucleotides, the CDR3 is TGTGCCAGCAGCGCGCAGGGTATCCCAATGAACACTGAAGCTTTCTTT. Translating it yields CASSAQGIPMNTEAFF.